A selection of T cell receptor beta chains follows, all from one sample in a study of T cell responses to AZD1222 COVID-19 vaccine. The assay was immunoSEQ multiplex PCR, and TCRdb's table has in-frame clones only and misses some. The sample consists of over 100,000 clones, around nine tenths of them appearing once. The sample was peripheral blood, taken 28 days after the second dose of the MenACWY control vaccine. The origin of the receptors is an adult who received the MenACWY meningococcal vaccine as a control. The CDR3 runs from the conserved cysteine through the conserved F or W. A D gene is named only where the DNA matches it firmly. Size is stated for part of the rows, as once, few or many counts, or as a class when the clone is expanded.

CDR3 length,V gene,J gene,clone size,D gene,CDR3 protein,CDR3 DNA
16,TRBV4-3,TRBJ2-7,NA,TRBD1,CASSQEGAGGSYEQYF,TGCGCCAGCAGCCAAGAAGGGGCAGGGGGTTCCTACGAGCAGTACTTC
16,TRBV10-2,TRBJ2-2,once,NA,CASSGALGTNTGELFF,TGCGCCAGCAGCGGGGCTTTGGGTACGAACACCGGGGAGCTGTTTTTT
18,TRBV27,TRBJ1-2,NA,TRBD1,CASSLTGGPFSTYYGYTF,TGTGCCAGCAGCCTTACAGGGGGTCCCTTTTCTACGTACTATGGCTACACCTTC
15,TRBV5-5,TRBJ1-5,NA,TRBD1,CASSFIGGVWQPQHF,TGTGCCAGCAGCTTCATAGGGGGCGTGTGGCAGCCCCAGCATTTT
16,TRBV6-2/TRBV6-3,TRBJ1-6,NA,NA,CASSYLGTGKNSPLHF,TGTGCCAGCAGTTATCTTGGAACAGGGAAAAATTCACCCCTCCACTTT
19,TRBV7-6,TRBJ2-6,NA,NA,CASSLRAGAYHSGANVLTF,TGTGCCAGCAGCTTACGAGCAGGGGCCTACCACTCTGGGGCCAACGTCCTGACTTTC
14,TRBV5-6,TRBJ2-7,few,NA,CASSFFVDSYEQYF,TGTGCCAGCAGCTTTTTTGTGGATTCCTACGAGCAGTACTTC
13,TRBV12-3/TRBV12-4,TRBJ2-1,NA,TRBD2,CASSWSSGHEQFF,TGTGCCAGCAGTTGGTCTAGCGGCCATGAGCAGTTCTTC
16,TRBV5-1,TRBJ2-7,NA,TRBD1,CASSPDRPLISYEQYF,TGCGCCAGCAGCCCGGACAGGCCGCTTATCTCCTACGAGCAGTACTTC
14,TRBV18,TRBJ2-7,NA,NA,CASSPRTSTYEQYF,TGTGCCAGCTCACCTCGGACAAGTACCTACGAGCAGTACTTC
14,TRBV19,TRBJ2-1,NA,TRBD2,CASSSGGAYNEQFF,TGTGCCAGTAGTAGCGGGGGGGCCTACAATGAGCAGTTCTTC
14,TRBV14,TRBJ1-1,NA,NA,CASSHWGAGTEAFF,TGTGCCAGCAGCCATTGGGGGGCAGGAACTGAAGCTTTCTTT
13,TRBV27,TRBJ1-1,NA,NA,CASSTREGDEAFF,TGTGCCAGCAGTACCAGGGAAGGGGATGAAGCTTTCTTT
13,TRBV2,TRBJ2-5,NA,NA,CASSEPFDLAQYF,TGTGCCAGCAGTGAACCTTTTGATTTGGCCCAGTACTTC
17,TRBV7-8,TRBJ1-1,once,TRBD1,CASSLARWGQGKSEAFF,TGTGCCAGCAGCTTAGCGAGATGGGGACAGGGAAAATCTGAAGCTTTCTTT
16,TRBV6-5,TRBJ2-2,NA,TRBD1,CASSLSGTGYTGELFF,TGTGCCAGCAGTTTGTCCGGGACAGGATACACCGGGGAGCTGTTTTTT
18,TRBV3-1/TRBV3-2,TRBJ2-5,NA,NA,CASSPSSWGAGGQETQYF,TGTGCCAGCAGCCCCTCGTCCTGGGGGGCGGGTGGCCAAGAGACCCAGTACTTC
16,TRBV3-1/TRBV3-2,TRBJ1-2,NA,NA,CASSPLDRRANYGYTF,TGTGCCAGCAGCCCGCTGGACAGACGAGCTAACTATGGCTACACCTTC
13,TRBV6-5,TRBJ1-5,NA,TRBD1,CASSVDRVQPQHF,TGTGCCAGCAGCGTGGACAGGGTTCAGCCCCAGCATTTT
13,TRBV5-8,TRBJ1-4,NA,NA,CASSGGLNEKLFF,TGTGCCAGCAGCGGGGGCCTTAATGAAAAACTGTTTTTT
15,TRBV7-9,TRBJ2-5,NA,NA,CASTLTYGGGQTQYF,TGTGCCAGCACCTTGACATACGGAGGGGGTCAGACCCAGTACTTC
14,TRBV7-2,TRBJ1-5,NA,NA,CASSFLGVNQPQHF,TGTGCCAGCAGCTTTCTCGGAGTCAATCAGCCCCAGCATTTT
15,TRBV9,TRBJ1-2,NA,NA,CASSDRASANYGYTF,TGTGCCAGCAGCGACCGGGCCTCAGCTAACTATGGCTACACCTTC
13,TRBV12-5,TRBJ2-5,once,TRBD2,CASGASGGETQYF,TGTGCTAGTGGGGCAAGCGGGGGAGAGACCCAGTACTTC
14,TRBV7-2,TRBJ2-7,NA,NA,CASSLGPSSHEQYF,TGTGCCAGCAGCTTGGGTCCCTCCTCACACGAGCAGTACTTC
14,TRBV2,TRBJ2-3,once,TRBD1,CASRDRDFADTQYF,TGTGCCAGCAGAGACAGGGATTTTGCAGATACGCAGTATTTT
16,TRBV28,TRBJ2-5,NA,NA,CASSSALGGPRPAQYF,TGTGCCAGCAGTTCCGCTCTAGGGGGGCCTCGCCCGGCCCAGTACTTC
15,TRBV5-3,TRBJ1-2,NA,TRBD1,CARSLEVDREHGYTF,TGTGCCAGAAGCTTGGAGGTTGACAGGGAGCATGGCTACACCTTC
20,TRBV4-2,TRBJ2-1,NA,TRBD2,CASGTIWLAGGPSSYNEQFF,TGTGCCAGCGGGACTATTTGGCTAGCGGGGGGGCCGAGCTCCTACAATGAGCAGTTCTTC
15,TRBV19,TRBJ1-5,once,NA,CASSTGMGEGQPQHF,TGTGCCAGTAGTACAGGGATGGGTGAGGGTCAGCCCCAGCATTTT
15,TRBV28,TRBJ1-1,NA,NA,CASSLWKGVDTEAFF,TGTGCCAGCAGTTTATGGAAGGGAGTGGACACTGAAGCTTTCTTT
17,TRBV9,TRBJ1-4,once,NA,CASSVERGLLTNEKLFF,TGTGCCAGCAGCGTAGAAAGGGGGTTACTGACTAATGAAAAACTGTTTTTT
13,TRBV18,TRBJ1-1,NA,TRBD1,CASSGQENTEAFF,TGTGCCAGCTCCGGACAGGAGAACACTGAAGCTTTCTTT
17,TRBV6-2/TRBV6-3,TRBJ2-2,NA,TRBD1,CASSFGTDNTNTGELFF,TGTGCCAGCAGCTTCGGGACAGATAATACGAACACCGGGGAGCTGTTTTTT
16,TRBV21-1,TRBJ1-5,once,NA,CASSKERRGHGQPQHF,TGTGCCAGCAGCAAAGAGCGCAGGGGGCATGGTCAGCCCCAGCATTTT
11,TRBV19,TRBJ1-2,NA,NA,CASSSNYGYTF,TGTGCCAGTAGTAGTAACTATGGCTACACCTTC
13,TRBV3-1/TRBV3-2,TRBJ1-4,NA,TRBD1,CASGGQGNEKLFF,TGTGCCAGCGGGGGACAGGGGAATGAAAAACTGTTTTTT
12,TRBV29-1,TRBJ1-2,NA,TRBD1,CSVERQGAGYTF,TGCAGCGTTGAGAGACAGGGGGCCGGCTACACCTTC
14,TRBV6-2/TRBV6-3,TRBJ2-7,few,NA,CASSPVVGPYEQYF,TGTGCCAGCAGTCCCGTGGTTGGCCCCTACGAGCAGTACTTC
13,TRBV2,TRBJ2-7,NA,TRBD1,CASSYTGGHEQYF,TGTGCCAGCAGCTACACAGGGGGCCACGAGCAGTACTTC
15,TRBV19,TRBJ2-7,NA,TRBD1,CASSIEARGRYEQYF,TGTGCCAGTAGTATAGAGGCCAGGGGGCGTTACGAGCAGTACTTC
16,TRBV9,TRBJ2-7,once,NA,CASSVAEVAPFGEQYF,TGTGCCAGCAGCGTAGCTGAGGTAGCCCCCTTCGGCGAGCAGTACTTC
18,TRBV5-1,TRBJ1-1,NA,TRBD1,CASSFPSPGQGAPTEAFF,TGCGCCAGCAGCTTCCCTTCTCCGGGACAGGGGGCGCCGACTGAAGCTTTCTTT
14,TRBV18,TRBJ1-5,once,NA,CASSPPGGQQPQHF,TGTGCCAGCTCACCACCTGGAGGGCAACAGCCCCAGCATTTT
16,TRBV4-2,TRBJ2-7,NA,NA,CASSQDRHGIAYEQYF,TGTGCCAGCAGCCAAGATCGACACGGGATCGCCTACGAGCAGTACTTC
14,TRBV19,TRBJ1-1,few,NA,CASNPGWGVVEAFF,TGTGCCAGTAACCCAGGTTGGGGAGTGGTTGAAGCTTTCTTT
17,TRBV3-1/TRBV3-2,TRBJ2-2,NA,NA,CASSQSYGSVNTGELFF,TGTGCCAGCAGCCAATCCTATGGCAGCGTGAACACCGGGGAGCTGTTTTTT